The 21 T cell receptor beta chains below all came from one sample that was sequenced in a study of cytomegalovirus exposure and HLA in healthy donors. In the PCR, 60 Vbeta and 13 Jbeta primers were used. Clones were sequenced by immunoSEQ multiplex PCR, and TCRdb holds only the in-frame ones, with some missing. The sample includes about 140,000 clones, about 80% of them seen just once. Source material: PBMCs. All receptors come from a male donor in good health and CMV-seropositive.

The rearrangement links TRBV7-9 to TRBJ2-7; a possible D gene is TRBD2 (6 bases). This CDR3 is 13 amino acids long. V was clipped by 5 bases and J by 3 bases, with 11 bases between them. Germline lookup yields CDR1 SEHNR and CDR2 FQNEAQ (reference sequence). CDR3 region: CASSAGHSYEQYF. CDR3 DNA: TGTGCCAGCAGCGCGGGGCACAGCTACGAGCAGTACTTC.

Only one count was recorded for this clone. The genes are TRBV5-1 and TRBJ2-7; 7 bases match TRBD1. The germline V gene has CDR1 SGHRS and CDR2 YFSETQ. This CDR3 spans 11 amino acids. V lost 8 bases, J lost 5 bases, and 4 bases stayed unmatched. CDR3 protein: CASKTGNEQYF. The CDR3 nucleotides read TGCGCCAGTAAGACAGGGAACGAGCAGTACTTC.

The chain is built from TRBV2 and TRBJ2-3; maybe TRBD1 (6 bases). The CDR3 is made up of 14 amino acids. V shed 3 bases and J shed 6 bases, with 13 bases lying between them. CDR1 and CDR2 (germline): SNHLY, FYNNEI. CDR3: CASSEAGVGDTQYF. The CDR3 DNA follows: TGTGCCAGCAGTGAGGCAGGGGTTGGGGATACGCAGTATTTT. Drawing the rest from reference TRBV2 and TRBJ2-3, the complete variable domain is EPEVTQTPSHQVTQMGQEVILRCVPISNHLYFYWYRQILGQKVEFLVSFYNNEISEKSEIFDDQFSVERPDGSNFTLKIRSTKLEDSAMYFCASSEAGVGDTQYFGPGTRLTVL.

V usage is TRBV15 and J usage is TRBJ2-3; TRBD2 agrees at 11 bases. Germline V CDR1 and CDR2: LNHNV, YYDKDF (reference sequence). V was pared by 0 bases and J by 5 bases, with 7 bases of the junction left unmatched. This CDR3 is built from 17 residues. CDR3 loop: CATSRDGASGGLDTQYF. DNA of the CDR3: TGTGCCACCAGCAGAGATGGCGCTAGCGGGGGGTTAGATACGCAGTATTTT.

The chain combines TRBV6-6 with TRBJ2-5; 12 nucleotides align to TRBD1. The germline V gene has CDR1 MNHNY and CDR2 SVGAGI (reference sequence). The CDR3 totals 15 residues. With 5 bases clipped from V and 7 bases from J, the junction kept 8 bases outside the gene matches. The CDR3 region is CASSGSGQGAGTQYF. The CDR3 DNA sequence: TGTGCCAGCAGTGGGTCGGGACAGGGGGCAGGGACCCAGTACTTC.

This clone was observed once. The chain combines TRBV9 with TRBJ2-5; no definite D call. The CDR3 is 13 amino acids. The V gene's germline CDR1 is SGDLS and CDR2 YYNGEE. V was clipped by 4 bases and J by 4 bases, with 11 bases between them. The CDR3 DNA is TGTGCCAGCAGCACCCCCCCGGTAGAGACCCAGTACTTC. Its protein product is CASSTPPVETQYF.

The chain recombines TRBV7-9 with TRBJ2-7; 9 nucleotides agree with TRBD1. In germline, CDR1 is SEHNR, CDR2 FQNEAQ (reference sequence). Trimming at V came to 4 bases and at J to 6 bases, leaving 16 bases not matched to a gene. The CDR3 is 17 amino acids. The CDR3 reads CASSSTPPGQGLGEQYF. In DNA, the CDR3 is TGTGCCAGCAGCTCGACCCCTCCGGGACAGGGCCTCGGCGAGCAGTACTTC.

J is TRBJ1-2 and V is TRBV19, with 7 positions matching TRBD1. The CDR3 sequence is 14 residues long. The germline gives CDR1 LNHDA, CDR2 SQIVND (reference sequence). The V segment lost 5 bases and the J segment 4 bases; nucleotides outside the gene matches: 7. The CDR3 sequence is CASSSRQGVYGYTF. The CDR3 coding sequence is TGTGCCAGTAGTTCGCGACAGGGAGTCTATGGCTACACCTTC.

V gene TRBV5-8 combines with J gene TRBJ1-2, with 7 bases fitting TRBD1. After removal of 7 bases from V and 4 bases from J, the junction contained 10 bases not matched to a gene. There are 14 residues in the CDR3. Germline V gene lookup returns CDR1 SGHTS and CDR2 YDEGEE. CDR3 sequence (DNA): TGTGCCAGCGGGGACAGTCCAAGGATCTATGGCTACACCTTC. Protein: CASGDSPRIYGYTF.

The V call is TRBV4-1, the J call TRBJ2-7; 7 bases line up with TRBD1. With 4 bases clipped from V and 3 bases from J, the junction kept 12 bases outside the gene matches. CDR3 length: 16 residues. Germline CDR1 and CDR2: MGHRA and YSYEKL. The CDR3 region is CASSPKRTGLVYEQYF. The DNA for the CDR3 is TGCGCCAGCAGCCCGAAACGGACAGGACTCGTCTACGAGCAGTACTTC.

The chain carries TRBV27 and TRBJ1-6; 7 nucleotides align to TRBD1. Germline CDR1 is MNHEY and CDR2 is SMNVEV (reference sequence). CDR3 size: 15 residues. V trimming: 5 bases; J trimming: 7 bases; junction bases outside the gene matches: 8. CDR3 coding DNA: TGTGCCAGCAGTCCCCTCCCAGGGGGAAATTCACCCCTCCACTTT. Translation: CASSPLPGGNSPLHF.

V and J are TRBV5-1 and TRBJ1-1; D gene ambiguous. This CDR3 region has 15 residues. Trimming took off 0 bases at V and 4 bases at J, with 13 bases between the two ends. Germline V gene lookup returns CDR1 SGHRS and CDR2 YFSETQ. The CDR3 loop reads CASSLGPNWSTEAFF. DNA for the CDR3: TGCGCCAGCAGCTTGGGGCCGAATTGGAGCACTGAAGCTTTCTTT.

This clone has a single count. The chain employs TRBV5-1 and TRBJ2-2, with a possible D match to TRBD1 (5 bases). The CDR3 totals 15 residues. The V gene's germline CDR1 is SGHRS and CDR2 YFSETQ. Trimming pared 5 bases from V and 0 bases from J, leaving 11 bases between. The CDR3 region is CASSQTGANTGELFF. In nucleotides, the CDR3 is TGCGCCAGCAGTCAAACAGGTGCGAACACCGGGGAGCTGTTTTTT.

V usage is TRBV7-8 and J usage is TRBJ1-2, with a weak D call TRBD1 (5 bases). This CDR3 is built from 15 residues. Germline V gives CDR1 SGHVS, CDR2 FQNEAQ. Trimming removed 1 base at V and 3 bases at J, with 12 bases between. The CDR3 DNA is TGTGCCAGCAGCTTAGAAACAGGAACTTACTATGGCTACACCTTC. Translation gives CASSLETGTYYGYTF.

This chain links TRBV5-1 with TRBJ2-2; possibly TRBD1 for D (6 bases). Trimming took 1 base from V and 1 from J, leaving 29 bases between them. CDR1 and CDR2 from the germline V gene are SGHRS and YFSETQ. This CDR3 contains 22 residues. CDR3 loop: CASSLYGGWRSEQRGNTGELFF. The CDR3 coding sequence is TGCGCCAGCAGCTTGTATGGGGGCTGGAGGTCCGAACAAAGAGGGAACACCGGGGAGCTGTTTTTT. The full variable domain, its missing parts supplied by reference TRBV5-1 and TRBJ2-2, is KAGVTQTPRYLIKTRGQQVTLSCSPISGHRSVSWYQQTPGQGLQFLFEYFSETQRNKGNFPGRFSGRQFSNSRSEMNVSTLELGDSALYLCASSLYGGWRSEQRGNTGELFFGEGSRLTVL.

DNA of the CDR3: TGTGCCAGCTCACCCAGAGGGGCAACAGGGTCGAGTGTTGAAGCTTTCTTT. It yields the protein CASSPRGATGSSVEAFF. The chain has TRBV18 and TRBJ1-1, with D perhaps TRBD1 (6 bases). Trimming pared 3 bases from V and 7 bases from J, leaving 24 bases between. Germline V lookup: CDR1 KGHSH, CDR2 LQKENI. This CDR3 spans 17 amino acids.

This chain joins TRBV5-6 and TRBJ2-3, with 8 bases fitting TRBD1. This CDR3 has 15 residues. J lost 2 bases, V lost 5 bases, and 7 bases had no gene match. Per the germline V gene, CDR1 is SGHDT and CDR2 is YYEEEE. Here the CDR3 reads CASSTGTGHTDTQYF. CDR3 sequence (DNA): TGTGCCAGCAGTACCGGGACAGGCCACACAGATACGCAGTATTTT. The whole variable domain, filled in from reference TRBV5-6 and TRBJ2-3, reads DAGVTQSPTHLIKTRGQQVTLRCSPKSGHDTVSWYQQALGQGPQFIFQYYEEEERQRGNFPDRFSGHQFPNYSSELNVNALLLGDSALYLCASSTGTGHTDTQYFGPGTRLTVL.

The CDR3 sequence: CAISETSTGGGPYNEQFF. CDR3 in DNA: TGTGCCATCAGTGAGACCTCGACTGGGGGAGGGCCCTACAATGAGCAGTTCTTC. V gene TRBV10-3 combines with J gene TRBJ2-1, with 7 bases fitting TRBD2. CDR1 and CDR2 from the germline V gene are ENHRY and SYGVKD. V was pared by 2 bases and J by 2 bases, with 12 bases of the junction left unmatched. This CDR3 is built from 18 residues.

The chain recombines TRBV5-1 with TRBJ2-3; 9 bases line up with TRBD1. This CDR3 contains 17 residues. V lost 5 bases, J lost 2 bases, and 12 bases stayed unmatched. Looked up from germline, CDR1 is SGHRS and CDR2 is YFSETQ. The CDR3 region is CASSPLLTGGVTDTQYF. In DNA form, the CDR3 reads TGCGCCAGCAGTCCCCTCCTGACAGGGGGGGTCACAGATACGCAGTATTTT.

V gene TRBV6-1 combines with J gene TRBJ1-5; D is possibly TRBD1 (6 bases). Per germline, CDR1 MNHNS and CDR2 SASEGT. This CDR3 contains 14 residues. Trimming left V 4 bases short and J 6 bases short, with 13 bases between. CDR3 residues: CASSGRQVTQPQHF. DNA for the CDR3: TGTGCCAGCAGTGGCCGACAGGTAACTCAGCCCCAGCATTTT.

The CDR3 coding sequence is TGTGCCAGCAGCTTAGTTAGGGACAGGGAACTGGATGAAGCTTTCTTT. This sequence encodes CASSLVRDRELDEAFF. The genes are TRBV7-8 and TRBJ1-1; 9 bases map to TRBD1. V shed 1 base, J shed 7 bases, and the junction held 10 bases outside the gene matches. There are 16 residues in the CDR3. In germline, CDR1 is SGHVS, CDR2 FQNEAQ.